Listed below are T cell receptor beta chains from one sample, sequenced in a study of T cell responses to AZD1222 COVID-19 vaccine. Libraries were prepared by immunoSEQ multiplex PCR; TCRdb keeps only in-frame clonotypes and omits some of them. The sample carries about 150,000 clones, nearly 90% recorded once. This sample comprised peripheral blood, obtained on day 0 of AZD1222 vaccination. The receptor set was obtained from an adult in good health. Both conserved end residues are trimmed from each CDR3.

v_gene	j_gene	CDR3aa
TRBV28	TRBJ2-1	ASSLGQPYNEQF
TRBV19	TRBJ2-1	ASTRRGTGAYNEQF
TRBV7-9	TRBJ1-1	ASSAKRGRVNTEAF
TRBV5-1	TRBJ1-1	ASSQDRPSNTEAF
TRBV28	TRBJ2-2	ATVGDRGRFANTGELF
TRBV7-6	TRBJ1-5	ASSLEQAAQPQH
TRBV5-1	TRBJ2-7	ASSLATVAGGIGEQY
TRBV10-3	TRBJ2-1	ATGRLADANEQF
TRBV7-2	TRBJ2-2	ASSLKVDFSVTGELF
TRBV6-7	TRBJ2-7	ASSPPLGLSGVPGLYEQY
TRBV28	TRBJ2-2	ASSLGGNTGELF
TRBV28	TRBJ1-3	ASCSGIGGNTIY
TRBV7-9	TRBJ1-2	ASSSNGAGEANGYT
TRBV12-5	TRBJ2-2	ASGPGTNTGELF
TRBV5-6	TRBJ2-7	ASSLVGDEQY
TRBV7-2	TRBJ1-2	ASSPDTGYT
TRBV5-6	TRBJ2-6	ASSLGQSGANVLT